This paragraph covers one T cell receptor (beta chain) sequence. The data stem from a study of OX40 agonist ivuxolimab in advanced cancers. Here immunoSEQ multiplex PCR was the method, and the copy in TCRdb shows in-frame clones only, minus some. Of over 70,000 clones listed, 80% to 90% were seen once; the top ten hold about 7.7%. The CDR3 consists of 13 residues. V dropped 6 bases and J dropped 5 bases, with 12 bases sitting between them. Germline V gene lookup returns CDR1 ENHRY and CDR2 SYGVKD. The sample was CD4+ or CD8+ T cells sorted from blood, taken in a trial of the OX40 agonist ivuxolimab. This chain connects TRBV10-3 to TRBJ2-3, with unresolved D. This sequence originates from an adult with an advanced solid tumor such as melanoma, head and neck, liver or kidney cancer. The CDR3 loop is CAISPTGLDTQYF. For the CDR3, the DNA is TGTGCCATCAGCCCGACCGGATTAGATACGCAGTATTTT.